The TCR beta chain under discussion was sequenced for a study of shared clonotypes between healthy human individuals. Assay: immunoSEQ multiplex PCR; the TCRdb copy retains only in-frame clones and omits some. Altogether around 1.9 million clones are present, around 93% being singletons, with the ten largest covering about 1.7%. Deletions cut 8 bases from V and 0 bases from J, with 8 bases between. Germline V gene data show CDR1 as GTSNPN and CDR2 as SVGIG (reference sequence). This CDR3 is built from 12 residues. Only CD45RO-negative cells positively selected for CCR7 counted as naive CD8 cells, so terminally differentiated effector memory CD45RA+ cells were excluded.

Sequencing used naive CD8+ T cells from PBMCs. The genes are TRBV30 and TRBJ1-3; D gene uncertain. This sequence originates from a man aged 18 to 30 in good health. Some clones in this sample may be carry-over from other donors' samples. CDR3 protein: CALTSSGNTIYF. DNA for the CDR3: TGTGCCCTGACAAGCTCTGGAAACACCATATATTTT. Combining the CDR3 with reference TRBV30 and TRBJ1-3 gives the whole variable domain SQTIHQWPATLVQPVGSPLSLECTVEGTSNPNLYWYRQAAGRGLQLLFYSVGIGQISSEVPQNLSASRPQDRQFILSSKKLLLSDSGFYLCALTSSGNTIYFGEGSWLTVV.